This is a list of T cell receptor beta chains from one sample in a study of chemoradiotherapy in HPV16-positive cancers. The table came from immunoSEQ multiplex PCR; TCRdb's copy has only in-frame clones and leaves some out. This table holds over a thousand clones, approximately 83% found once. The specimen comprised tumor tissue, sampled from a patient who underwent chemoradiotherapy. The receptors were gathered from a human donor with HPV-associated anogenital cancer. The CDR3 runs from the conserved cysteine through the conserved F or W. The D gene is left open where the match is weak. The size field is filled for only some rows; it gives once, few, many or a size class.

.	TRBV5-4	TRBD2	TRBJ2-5	CASSFGRGVVETQYF	TGTGCCAGCAGCTTTGGGCGGGGGGTAGTAGAGACCCAGTACTTC
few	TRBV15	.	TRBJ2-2	CATSRDQGPGELFF	TGTGCCACCAGCAGAGATCAAGGGCCCGGGGAGCTGTTTTTT
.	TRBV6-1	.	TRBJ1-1	CASSEQKGGSTEAFF	TGTGCCAGCAGTGAACAAAAGGGAGGGAGCACTGAAGCTTTCTTT
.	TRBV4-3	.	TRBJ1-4	CASSHNPTETNEKLFF	TGCGCCAGCAGCCATAACCCTACGGAAACTAATGAAAAACTGTTTTTT
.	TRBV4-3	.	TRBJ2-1	CASSQDPNTNEQFF	TGCGCCAGCAGCCAAGATCCGAATACCAATGAGCAGTTCTTC
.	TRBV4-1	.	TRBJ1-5	CASSQEDSGGQPQHF	TGCGCCAGCAGCCAGGAAGACAGTGGTGGCCAGCCCCAGCATTTT
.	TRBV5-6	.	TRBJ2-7	CASSQFDFYEQYF	TGTGCCAGCAGCCAATTCGATTTCTACGAGCAGTACTTC
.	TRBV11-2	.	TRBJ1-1	CASSLEPGVRAEAFF	TGTGCCAGCAGCTTAGAACCCGGTGTTAGAGCTGAAGCTTTCTTT
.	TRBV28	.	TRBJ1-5	CASSDQTKGSNQPQHF	TGTGCCAGCAGTGATCAGACAAAGGGTAGCAATCAGCCCCAGCATTTT
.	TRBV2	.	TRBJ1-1	CASSDFPSVPNTEAFF	TGTGCCAGCAGTGATTTCCCTAGTGTTCCGAACACTGAAGCTTTCTTT
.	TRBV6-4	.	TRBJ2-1	CASSRGGSYNEQFF	TGTGCCAGCAGTAGAGGGGGGTCCTACAATGAGCAGTTCTTC
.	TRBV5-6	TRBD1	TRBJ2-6	CASSSKTGWVNVLTF	TGTGCCAGCAGCTCCAAGACAGGGTGGGTCAACGTCCTGACTTTC
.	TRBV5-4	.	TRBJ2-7	CASSPGLGSYEQYF	TGTGCCAGCAGCCCTGGACTGGGGTCCTACGAGCAGTACTTC
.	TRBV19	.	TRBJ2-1	CASSIGPLEHNEQFF	TGTGCCAGTAGTATCGGCCCCCTAGAACACAATGAGCAGTTCTTC
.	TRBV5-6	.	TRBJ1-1	CASSLLGGGRMNTEAFF	TGTGCCAGCAGCTTATTGGGGGGGGGCAGAATGAACACTGAAGCTTTCTTT
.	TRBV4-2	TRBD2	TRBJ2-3	CASSQRLAGGNTQYF	TGTGCCAGCAGCCAGAGACTAGCGGGAGGGAATACGCAGTATTTT
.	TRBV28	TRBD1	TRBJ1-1	CASPPPGGRTEAFF	TGTGCCAGCCCGCCCCCAGGGGGAAGAACTGAAGCTTTCTTT
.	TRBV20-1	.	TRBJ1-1	CSARTGAFF	TGCAGTGCTCGGACGGGAGCTTTCTTT
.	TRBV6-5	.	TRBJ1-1	CASRREGVGTEAFF	TGTGCCAGCAGGCGGGAAGGGGTTGGGACTGAAGCTTTCTTT
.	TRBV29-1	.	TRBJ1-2	CSARRLQGIRGYTF	TGCAGCGCCCGCCGTTTACAGGGTATTCGTGGCTACACCTTC
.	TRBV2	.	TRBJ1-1	CASSDLAGNTEAFF	TGTGCCAGCAGTGACCTTGCGGGCAACACTGAAGCTTTCTTT
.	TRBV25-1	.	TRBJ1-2	CASRWNYGYTF	TGTGCCAGCAGATGGAACTATGGCTACACCTTC
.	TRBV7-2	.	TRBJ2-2	CASSLDTRGELFF	TGTGCCAGCAGCTTAGACACCCGGGGGGAGCTGTTTTTT